This T cell receptor (beta chain) was sequenced for a study of neurological immune-mediated disorders. General study results and limits: Levels of TCR clonal expansion peaked in HTLV-1-associated myelopathy and reached their lowest in multiple sclerosis, under those of healthy controls. A possible signature appeared as one related-CDR3 cluster, in which phylogenetic grouping placed the repertoires of 18 of 34 multiple sclerosis patients.

The authors produced cDNA by 5'RACE using 10-nucleotide random UMIs. Per sequencing run, 15-18 subjects together gave over 170 million TCR-beta sequences. TCRdb re-analysed the 5' RACE reads in MiXCR, keeping a single row per CDR3 protein. The table has roughly 70,000 distinct CDR3 sequences, around 5% seen once. The CDR3 is 16 amino acids. In germline, CDR1 is LGHDT, CDR2 YNNKEL (reference sequence). V lost 4 bases and J lost 9; bases outside the gene matches: 6. This clonotype has more than one count but fewer than ten. Its antigen is currently unknown. The rearrangement joins TRBV3-1 to TRBJ2-1, with TRBD2 matching over 16 bases. This receptor was identified in an older woman with multiple sclerosis. The sequenced sample consisted of PBMCs. CDR3 in DNA: TGTGCCAGCAGCCGCCCCGGGACTAGCGGGAGGGGTGAGCAGTTCTTC. It specifies CASSRPGTSGRGEQFF.